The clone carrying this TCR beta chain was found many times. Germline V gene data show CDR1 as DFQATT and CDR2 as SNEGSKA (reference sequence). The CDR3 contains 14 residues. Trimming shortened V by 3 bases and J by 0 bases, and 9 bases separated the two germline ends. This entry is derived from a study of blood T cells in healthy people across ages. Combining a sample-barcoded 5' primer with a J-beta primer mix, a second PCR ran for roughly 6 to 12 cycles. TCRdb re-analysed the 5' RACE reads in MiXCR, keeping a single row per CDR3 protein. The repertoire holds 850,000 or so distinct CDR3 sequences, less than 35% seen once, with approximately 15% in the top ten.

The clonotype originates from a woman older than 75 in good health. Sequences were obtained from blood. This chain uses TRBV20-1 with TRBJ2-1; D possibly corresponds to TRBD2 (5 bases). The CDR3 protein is CSARSGDSYNEQFF. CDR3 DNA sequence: TGCAGTGCTAGGAGCGGAGACTCCTACAATGAGCAGTTCTTC.